Following are 19 T cell receptor beta chains from one sample sequenced in a study of T cells in women clearing cervical HPV infection. Repertoires were generated with immunoSEQ multiplex PCR, while TCRdb's copy carries only in-frame clones and drops some. The data include about 30,000 clones; the top ten clones carry roughly 7.7%. Input material: blood buffy coat. Receptors were obtained from a woman between 18 and 69 years old with a cervical HPV16 infection that either progressed to CIN3+ or cleared (not recorded which).

On this clone itself: The missing CDR3 end, 3 residues past where the read stops, is filled in from the germline J gene. The rearrangement joins TRBV19 to TRBJ2-4; no clear D gene. Germline CDR1 reads LNHDA; CDR2 reads SQIVND (reference sequence). The CDR3 is 14 residues long. This CDR3 is CASSIANINYGQYF. CDR3 DNA (partial): TGTGCCAGTAGTATAGCGAATATAAACTATGGT. Full variable domain (rest looked up from reference TRBV19 and TRBJ2-4): DGGITQSPKYLFRKEGQNVTLSCEQNLNHDAMYWYRQDPGQGLRLIYYSQIVNDFQKGDIAEGYSVSREKKESFPLTVTSAQKNPTAFYLCASSIANINYGQYFGAGTRLSVL.

Concerning this clone itself: The read falls 3 residues short of the CDR3 end, and the missing part is taken from the germline J gene. The chain joins TRBV29-1 to TRBJ2-7; weak D call: TRBD1 (6 bases). Trimming cost V 4 bases and J 4 bases, with 11 bases left between them. CDR1 is SQVTM and CDR2 is ANQGSEA in the germline V gene. This CDR3 contains 12 residues. The CDR3 protein is CSVGEQGYEQYF. CDR3 bases read: TGCAGCGTTGGGGAACAGGGTTACGAG.

A note on this clone: The CDR3 is cut off 3 residues early in the read; its end comes from the germline J gene. J is TRBJ2-3 and V is TRBV20-1; 11 bases are a match to TRBD2. In germline, CDR1 is DFQATT, CDR2 SNEGSKA (reference sequence). After removal of 6 bases from V and 6 bases from J, the junction contained 8 bases not matched to a gene. The CDR3 totals 14 residues. The covered CDR3 bases are TGCAGTGCCGCGGATAGCGGGGGGGCGGATACG. This gives the protein CSAADSGGADT. The full CDR3 is CSAADSGGADTQYF.

As concerns this clone: The CDR3 is cut off 3 residues early in the read; its end comes from the germline J gene. The chain combines TRBV12-3 or TRBV12-4 with TRBJ2-4, with a tentative D call TRBD1 (6 bases). This CDR3 is 14 amino acids long. Trimming removed 10 bases at V and 0 bases at J, with 13 bases between. CDR3 bases read: TGTGCCACCCAGCAGGGGCGAGCCAAAAACATT. Protein product: CATQQGRAKNI. The whole CDR3 protein is CATQQGRAKNIQYF.

Turning to this clone: From the germline J gene comes the end of the CDR3, since the read stops 3 residues before it. V is TRBV5-5 and J is TRBJ2-3; D may be TRBD2 (6 bases). V was pared by 4 bases and J by 0 bases, with 9 bases between. Germline V lookup: CDR1 SGHKS, CDR2 YYEKEE (reference sequence). The CDR3 has 14 residues. CDR3 bases read: TGTGCCAGCAGCAGGGACTCAAGCACAGATACG. Its protein is CASSRDSSTDT. The whole CDR3 sequence is CASSRDSSTDTQYF.

On this clone itself: The read terminates 3 residues before the CDR3 end, so the remaining end is supplied by the germline J gene. This chain joins TRBV18 and TRBJ2-1; the D gene is possibly TRBD2 (6 bases). The CDR3 covers 14 residues. CDR1 is KGHSH and CDR2 is LQKENI in the germline V gene. Trimming took 6 bases from V and 6 from J, leaving 15 bases between them. The CDR3 DNA, read in part, is TGTGCCAGCTCCCCCCCGGGGAGGATCAATGAG. Protein sequence: CASSPPGRINE. The CDR3 as a whole reads CASSPPGRINEQFF.

A remark on this clone: The missing CDR3 end, 3 residues past where the read stops, is filled in from the germline J gene. The chain is built from TRBV5-1 and TRBJ1-3; no definite D call. The ends were cut back, 0 bases at V and 3 bases at J, with 7 bases in the middle. There are 14 residues in the CDR3. CDR1 is SGHRS and CDR2 is YFSETQ in the germline V gene. Partial CDR3 DNA: TGCGCCAGCAGCTTGGATGCCTATGGAAACACC. This encodes CASSLDAYGNT. In full, the CDR3 is CASSLDAYGNTIYF.

Regarding this clone: From the germline J gene comes the end of the CDR3, since the read stops 3 residues before it. The chain links TRBV20-1 to TRBJ2-1; D is unresolved. Trimming removed 4 bases at V and 1 base at J, with 11 bases between. The CDR3 sequence is 14 residues long. Per germline, CDR1 DFQATT and CDR2 SNEGSKA (reference sequence). The CDR3 sequence: CSAKQWSSYNEQFF. The part of the CDR3 DNA that was read is TGCAGTGCTAAACAGTGGAGTTCCTACAATGAG.

Notes on this clone: The read halts 3 residues ahead of the CDR3 end, with the missing end drawn from the germline J gene. The V gene is TRBV5-8, the J gene TRBJ1-1; 9 bases map to TRBD1. The J segment lost 7 bases and the V segment lost 4 bases, leaving 11 bases of the junction unmatched. Germline V gene data show CDR1 as SGHTS and CDR2 as YDEGEE. The CDR3 spans 15 residues. Here the CDR3 reads CASSPLGQGGGEAFF. Partial CDR3 DNA: TGTGCCAGCAGCCCCTTGGGACAGGGAGGGGGTGAA.

As concerns this clone: The sequence runs out 3 residues before the end of the CDR3; the remainder is reconstructed from the germline J gene. This rearrangement joins TRBV20-1 to TRBJ2-1; 10 nucleotides match TRBD2. The CDR3 length is 15 residues. V shed 6 bases, J shed 8 bases, and the junction held 13 bases outside the gene matches. Looked up from germline, CDR1 is DFQATT and CDR2 is SNEGSKA (reference sequence). CDR3 protein: CSARLSGRVLDEQFF. CDR3 bases read: TGCAGTGCCCGACTGAGCGGGAGGGTTTTAGATGAG.

Worth noting for this clone: The read halts 3 residues ahead of the CDR3 end, with the missing end drawn from the germline J gene. This chain uses TRBV11-2 with TRBJ2-1; D is perhaps TRBD2 (6 bases). This CDR3 spans 15 amino acids. Germline-derived CDR1 and CDR2 are SGHAT and FQNNGV. The V gene lost 1 base and the J gene lost 5 bases, with 12 bases spanning the gap. The CDR3 DNA, read in part, is TGTGCCAGCAGCTTAGGACGCGGGGCCCACAATGAG. Protein product: CASSLGRGAHNE. The whole CDR3 protein reads CASSLGRGAHNEQFF.

Notes on this clone: The read terminates 3 residues before the CDR3 end, so the remaining end is supplied by the germline J gene. V usage is TRBV19 and J usage is TRBJ1-2, with TRBD1 identical over 8 bases. Germline trimming cut 4 bases from V and 4 bases from J; bases unmatched to any gene: 5. The germline gives CDR1 LNHDA, CDR2 SQIVND (reference sequence). The CDR3 loop spans 14 amino acids. The CDR3: CASSRTGGPYGYTF. Incomplete CDR3 DNA: TGTGCCAGTAGTAGAACAGGGGGACCCTATGGC. Full variable domain (rest looked up from reference TRBV19 and TRBJ1-2): DGGITQSPKYLFRKEGQNVTLSCEQNLNHDAMYWYRQDPGQGLRLIYYSQIVNDFQKGDIAEGYSVSREKKESFPLTVTSAQKNPTAFYLCASSRTGGPYGYTFGSGTRLTVV.

As for this clone: The sequenced fragment ends 3 residues before the CDR3 boundary, so the rest is inferred from the germline J gene. The chain employs TRBV27 and TRBJ2-3; TRBD2 is a possible D gene (6 bases). CDR3 length: 16 residues. V gave up 6 bases and J gave up 6 bases, with 22 bases separating them. Germline V gene data show CDR1 as MNHEY and CDR2 as SMNVEV (reference sequence). This chain's CDR3 is CASSGSIWGELDTQYF. Partial CDR3 DNA: TGTGCCAGCAGCGGAAGCATCTGGGGGGAGCTTGATACG.

Note on this clone: The CDR3 extends 3 residues past the end of the read, so its final part is completed from the germline J gene. V is TRBV10-2 and J is TRBJ1-5; D might be TRBD1 (5 bases). Germline loops: CDR1 WSHSY, CDR2 SAAADI. Trimming removed 6 bases from V and 1 base from J, with 10 bases in between. This CDR3 has 14 amino acids. The CDR3 protein is CASRSRASNQPQHF. CDR3 DNA, as far as it was read: TGCGCCAGCAGATCCAGGGCGAGCAATCAGCCC.

In the case of this clone: The CDR3 end lies 3 residues beyond the end of the read and is filled in from the germline J gene. This rearrangement joins TRBV3-1 (or the pseudogene TRBV3-2) to TRBJ1-5, with 8 bases aligning to TRBD1. V gave up 2 bases and J gave up 0 bases; unmatched junction bases: 15. Per germline, CDR1 LGHDT and CDR2 YNNKEL (reference sequence). This CDR3 contains 20 residues. The covered CDR3 bases are TGTGCCAGCAGCCAACAGAGTGGGGGACAGGATAAGAATAGCAATCAGCCC. It translates to CASSQQSGGQDKNSNQP. In full, the CDR3 is CASSQQSGGQDKNSNQPQHF.

About this clone itself: Read data end 3 residues before the CDR3 end; the end is taken from the germline J gene. The rearrangement joins TRBV2 to TRBJ2-2; D is unresolved. Per the germline V gene, CDR1 is SNHLY and CDR2 is FYNNEI. V was pared by 3 bases and J by 0 bases, with 5 bases between. The CDR3 length is 14 residues. The CDR3 bases that were read are TGTGCCAGCAGTGATACTGCGAACACCGGGGAG. Its protein product is CASSDTANTGE. The full CDR3 protein is CASSDTANTGELFF.

On this clone itself: One end of the junction is discordant with germline, which a read error may explain. Other nucleotide sequences in the sample specify the same CDR3. The CDR3 bases that were read are TGCAGTGCATTACAGGCGAACTCTGGAAACACA. Amino acids: CSALQANSGNT. From start to end, the CDR3 is CSALQANSGNTIYF. This chain joins TRBV20-1 and TRBJ1-3; tentatively, D is TRBD1 (5 bases). The sequence runs out 3 residues before the end of the CDR3; the remainder is reconstructed from the germline J gene. CDR3 size: 14 residues. Germline CDR1 and CDR2: DFQATT and SNEGSKA (reference sequence).

Turning to this clone: The missing CDR3 end, 3 residues past where the read stops, is filled in from the germline J gene. The chain has TRBV5-4 and TRBJ2-3, with 9 positions matching TRBD1. Per germline, CDR1 SGHNT and CDR2 YYREEE (reference sequence). V was pared by 0 bases and J by 3 bases, with 5 bases of the junction left unmatched. The CDR3 totals 16 residues. CDR3 bases read: TGTGCCAGCAGCTTGGAGGGACAGGGTCAGACAGATACG. This gives the protein CASSLEGQGQTDT. The CDR3, in full, reads CASSLEGQGQTDTQYF.

The CDR3 bases that were read are TGCAGTGCTAGCCCGGGGGGGCCCTTTGAG. This translates into CSASPGGPFE. The CDR3 in full is CSASPGGPFEQFF. The chain links TRBV20-1 to TRBJ2-1; 8 bases are a match to TRBD2. The read comes to an end 3 residues before the CDR3 does, leaving the germline J gene to fill in the end. Germline loops: CDR1 DFQATT, CDR2 SNEGSKA (reference sequence). CDR3 length equals 13 residues. Unmatched junction bases numbered 7, after V lost 3 bases and J lost 9 bases.